One sample yielded the 21 T cell receptor beta chains listed below, sequenced in a study of blood T cell repertoires in COVID-19. TCRdb's copy holds only in-frame clones and misses some; the assay was immunoSEQ multiplex PCR. This sample yields 130,000 to 150,000 clones, of which roughly 90% are seen a single time; about 1.2% belongs to the top ten. The source material was PBMCs or T cells enriched from blood (not recorded which). The receptors stem from a woman younger than 45 with acute COVID-19.

The chain couples TRBV7-2 to TRBJ2-5, with TRBD1 identical over 10 bases. CDR3 length equals 15 residues. Germline CDR1 reads SGHTA; CDR2 reads FQGNSA. V trimming: 5 bases; J trimming: 5 bases; junction bases outside the gene matches: 8. CDR3 amino acids: CASSTRDRGLETQYF. The CDR3 bases are TGTGCCAGCAGCACCCGGGACAGGGGTCTGGAGACCCAGTACTTC.

In this sample, this clone turned up a few times. J is TRBJ1-6 and V is TRBV2; the D gene is possibly TRBD1 (5 bases). CDR3 size: 16 residues. CDR1 and CDR2 from the germline V gene are SNHLY and FYNNEI. Trimming took 8 bases from V and 0 from J, leaving 14 bases between them. The CDR3 reads CASEPGLSSYNSPLHF. The CDR3 nucleotides are TGTGCCAGCGAGCCGGGACTGAGCTCCTATAATTCACCCCTCCACTTT.

In the case of this clone: One junction end disagrees with the germline gene, perhaps due to a read error. This chain links TRBV7-7 with TRBJ2-1; 14 bases agree with TRBD2. CDR3 length equals 15 residues. Germline V gene lookup returns CDR1 SSHAT and CDR2 FNYEAQ (reference sequence). CDR3 nucleotides: TGTGCTAGCAGCAGGACTAGCGGGAGGACCAATGAGCAGTTCTTC. Residues: CASSRTSGRTNEQFF.

The V call is TRBV19, the J call TRBJ1-2; D call uncertain. V lost 3 bases, J lost 8 bases, and 10 bases lay in between. Germline V CDR1 and CDR2: LNHDA, SQIVND (reference sequence). This CDR3 contains 12 residues. In nucleotides, the CDR3 is TGTGCCAGTAGTATTCGCGGTGGAGGCTACACCTTC. Amino acid sequence: CASSIRGGGYTF.

This clone appeared a single time. The chain combines TRBV5-4 with TRBJ1-1, with a weak D call TRBD1 (5 bases). The CDR3 spans 16 residues. V was shortened by 0 bases and J by 4 bases, with 16 bases between the two germline ends. Germline V gene data show CDR1 as SGHNT and CDR2 as YYREEE (reference sequence). The chain's CDR3 is CASSLGGRQGGTEAFF. As DNA, the CDR3 is TGTGCCAGCAGCTTGGGGGGTAGGCAGGGAGGCACTGAAGCTTTCTTT.

The chain joins TRBV30 to TRBJ2-1; 11 nucleotides agree with TRBD2. Per the germline V gene, CDR1 is GTSNPN and CDR2 is SVGIG (reference sequence). CDR3 length equals 15 residues. Losses at the gene ends were 2 bases for V and 9 bases for J; bases not matched to a gene: 9. CDR3: CAWSIILAGVTEQFF. The CDR3 nucleotides read TGTGCCTGGAGTATTATACTAGCGGGAGTCACTGAGCAGTTCTTC. The whole variable domain, remainder taken from reference TRBV30 and TRBJ2-1, is SQTIHQWPATLVQPVGSPLSLECTVEGTSNPNLYWYRQAAGRGLQLLFYSVGIGQISSEVPQNLSASRPQDRQFILSSKKLLLSDSGFYLCAWSIILAGVTEQFFGPGTRLTVL.

The chain is built from TRBV19 and TRBJ1-2; 10 positions agree with TRBD1. This CDR3 has 17 amino acids. Trimming removed 1 base from V and 3 bases from J; junction bases left unmatched: 8. CDR1 and CDR2 from the germline V gene are LNHDA and SQIVND (reference sequence). This CDR3 is CASSIVPGQGTHYGYTF. The CDR3 DNA reads TGTGCCAGTAGTATAGTACCGGGACAGGGGACACACTATGGCTACACCTTC.

The chain is built from TRBV5-6 and TRBJ1-2; weak D call: TRBD1 (5 bases). Germline V lookup: CDR1 SGHDT, CDR2 YYEEEE. V lost 5 bases and J lost 5, with 10 bases in between. The CDR3 consists of 12 residues. This CDR3 reads CASRQAPYGYTF. CDR3 in DNA: TGTGCCAGCAGACAGGCACCTTATGGCTACACCTTC.

A single count supports this clone. The J gene is TRBJ2-2, the V gene TRBV7-3; 7 nucleotides line up with TRBD1. V lost 5 bases to trimming and J lost 4 bases; unmatched junction nucleotides: 7. From germline, CDR1 is SGHTA and CDR2 FQGTGA. CDR3 length equals 15 residues. In DNA, the CDR3 is TGTGCCAGCAGCAGACAGGGTTCAGGCACCGGGGAGCTGTTTTTT. It is translated as CASSRQGSGTGELFF.

The chain is built from TRBV7-2 and TRBJ2-7, with TRBD2 matching 9 bases. This CDR3 is built from 15 residues. Germline assignment: CDR1 SGHTA and CDR2 FQGNSA. V was clipped by 1 base and J by 5 bases; unmatched bases: 6. CDR3 sequence: CASSLVAGGFNEQYF. As DNA, the CDR3 is TGTGCCAGCAGCTTAGTGGCGGGAGGGTTCAACGAGCAGTACTTC.

The genes are TRBV29-1 and TRBJ2-3, with 9 positions matching TRBD2. The germline gives CDR1 SQVTM, CDR2 ANQGSEA. V gave up 6 bases and J gave up 2 bases; unmatched junction bases: 6. CDR3 length equals 14 residues. The CDR3 bases are TGCAGCGTGCCCCTAGCGGGGTTCACAGATACGCAGTATTTT. This sequence encodes CSVPLAGFTDTQYF.

This chain joins TRBV19 and TRBJ1-6; D gene ambiguous. The V end lost 5 bases, the J end lost 14 bases, and 19 bases lay between the germline ends. The CDR3 contains 14 residues. Per germline, CDR1 LNHDA and CDR2 SQIVND (reference sequence). The CDR3 here is CASSSGYHNEALHF. CDR3 DNA: TGTGCCAGTAGTTCCGGGTACCACAACGAGGCCCTCCACTTT.

The chain is built from TRBV5-6 and TRBJ2-5; 11 bases fit TRBD1. The CDR3 totals 18 residues. Per germline, CDR1 SGHDT and CDR2 YYEEEE. Trimming cost V 4 bases and J 3 bases; bases outside gene matches: 14. The CDR3 nucleotides are TGTGCCAGCAGCGCGACCTCGATGAGGGACAGGGGGAAAGAGACCCAGTACTTC. It codes for CASSATSMRDRGKETQYF.

This sequence joins TRBV28 and TRBJ1-4, with D possibly matching TRBD1 (5 bases). CDR1 MDHEN and CDR2 SYDVKM come from the germline V gene. The CDR3 covers 14 residues. V lost 5 bases and J lost 8, with 15 bases in between. CDR3 DNA: TGTGCCAGCAGTACCCGACAGCATGGCGAAAAACTGTTTTTT. It codes for CASSTRQHGEKLFF.

J is TRBJ2-7 and V is TRBV21-1; TRBD2 reflects the table's D call only, with no check against the DNA. TRBV21-1 is shown as a pseudogene. The CDR3 runs to 20 residues. The DNA of the CDR3 is TGTGCCAGCAGCAAAGGCGCGGGGTTCCCATTTCCCAGATTCTCCTACGAGCAGTACTTC. Protein product: CASSKGAGFPFPRFSYEQYF.

V usage is TRBV7-3 and J usage is TRBJ2-3; D unclear. The V and J ends lost 5 bases and 4 bases respectively, with 13 bases between them. Germline V lookup: CDR1 SGHTA, CDR2 FQGTGA. The CDR3 runs to 14 residues. CDR3 protein: CASSLRASPDTQYF. For the CDR3, the DNA is TGTGCCAGCAGCCTAAGGGCGTCTCCAGATACGCAGTATTTT. The full variable domain, its missing parts supplied by reference TRBV7-3 and TRBJ2-3, is GAGVSQTPSNKVTEKGKYVELRCDPISGHTALYWYRQSLGQGPEFLIYFQGTGAADDSGLPNDRFFAVRPEGSVSTLKIQRTERGDSAVYLCASSLRASPDTQYFGPGTRLTVL.

The chain recombines TRBV13 with TRBJ2-1, with TRBD1 matching 10 bases. The CDR3 runs to 16 residues. Trimming cost V 0 bases and J 4 bases; bases outside gene matches: 3. The germline CDR1 and CDR2 sequences are PRHDT and FYEKMQ (reference sequence). In DNA, the CDR3 is TGTGCCAGCAGCTTAGGGGACAGGGGGGAATACAATGAGCAGTTCTTC. Its protein product is CASSLGDRGEYNEQFF.

The chain couples TRBV23-1 to TRBJ1-2; the match to TRBD1 covers 7 bases. TRBV23-1 is sorted into the ORF group, with uncertain function. Unmatched junction bases numbered 15, after V lost 7 bases and J lost 1 base. This CDR3 has 17 residues. CDR3 amino acids: CASTLQGNGQDNYGYTF. The CDR3 DNA reads as TGCGCCAGCACCCTTCAGGGTAATGGACAGGATAACTATGGCTACACCTTC.

V usage is TRBV6-1 and J usage is TRBJ2-1; the match to TRBD2 covers 7 bases. Germline CDR1 reads MNHNS; CDR2 reads SASEGT. V gave up 1 base and J gave up 2 bases; unmatched junction bases: 2. The CDR3 extends over 15 amino acids. CDR3 coding DNA: TGTGCCAGCAGTGAAGGACTAGCAGCCTACAATGAGCAGTTCTTC. Residues: CASSEGLAAYNEQFF.

The gene calls are TRBV13 and TRBJ2-2; maybe TRBD1 (6 bases). Germline lookup yields CDR1 PRHDT and CDR2 FYEKMQ (reference sequence). The CDR3 contains 15 residues. Trimming took 5 bases from V and 4 from J, leaving 14 bases between them. The CDR3 DNA reads TGTGCCAGCAGCGGTACAGGGTTGGGCACCGGGGAGCTGTTTTTT. Protein sequence: CASSGTGLGTGELFF.

The CDR3 spells CASSPHRTSVYSYEQYF. CDR3 DNA: TGTGCCAGCAGTCCGCACAGGACTAGCGTGTACTCCTACGAGCAGTACTTC. The gene calls are TRBV27 and TRBJ2-7, with 9 bases lining up with TRBD2. The trim removed 5 bases at V and 0 bases at J, leaving 11 bases unmatched. Germline CDR1 MNHEY, CDR2 SMNVEV (reference sequence). The CDR3 is 17 residues long.